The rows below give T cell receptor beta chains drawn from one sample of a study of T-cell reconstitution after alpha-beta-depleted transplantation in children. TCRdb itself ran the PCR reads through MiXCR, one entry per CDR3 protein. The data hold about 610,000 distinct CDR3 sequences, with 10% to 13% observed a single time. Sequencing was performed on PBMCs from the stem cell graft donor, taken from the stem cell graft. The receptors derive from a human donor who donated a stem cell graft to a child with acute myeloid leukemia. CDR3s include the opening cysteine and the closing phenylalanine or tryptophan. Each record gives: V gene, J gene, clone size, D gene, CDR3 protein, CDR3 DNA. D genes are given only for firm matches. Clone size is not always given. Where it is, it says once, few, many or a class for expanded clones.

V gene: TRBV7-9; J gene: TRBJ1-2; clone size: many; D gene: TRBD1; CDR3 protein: CASSLGQGANYGYTF; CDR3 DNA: TGTGCCAGCAGCTTAGGCCAGGGGGCGAACTATGGCTACACCTTC
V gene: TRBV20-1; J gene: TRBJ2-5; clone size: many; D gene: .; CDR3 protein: CSARREGPLGETQYF; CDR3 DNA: TGCAGTGCCCGGCGGGAAGGGCCCCTCGGAGAGACCCAGTACTTC
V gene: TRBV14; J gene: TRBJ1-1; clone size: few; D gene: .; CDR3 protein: CASSQVAGGTEAFF; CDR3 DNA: TGTGCCAGCAGCCAAGTAGCCGGAGGCACTGAAGCTTTCTTT
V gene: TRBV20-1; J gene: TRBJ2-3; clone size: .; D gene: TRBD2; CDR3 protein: CSARGPRRTSPADTQYF; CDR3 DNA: TGCAGTGCTAGAGGTCCGAGGAGGACTAGCCCCGCAGATACGCAGTATTTT
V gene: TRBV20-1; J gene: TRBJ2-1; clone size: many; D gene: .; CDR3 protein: CSARDGGLPTEEQFF; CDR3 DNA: TGCAGTGCTAGAGATGGGGGACTTCCAACCGAGGAGCAGTTCTTC
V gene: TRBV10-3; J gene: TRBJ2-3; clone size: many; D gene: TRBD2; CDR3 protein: CAISESWTSGMYTQYF; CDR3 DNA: TGTGCCATCAGTGAGTCGTGGACTAGCGGGATGTATACGCAGTATTTT
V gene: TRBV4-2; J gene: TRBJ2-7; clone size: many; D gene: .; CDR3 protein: CASSQGRGLEQYF; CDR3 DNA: TGTGCCAGCAGCCAAGGCCGGGGTCTGGAGCAGTACTTC
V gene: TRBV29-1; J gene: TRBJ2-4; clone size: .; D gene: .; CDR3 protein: CSVAGPSKNIQYF; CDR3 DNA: TGCAGCGTTGCAGGGCCGTCCAAAAACATTCAGTACTTC
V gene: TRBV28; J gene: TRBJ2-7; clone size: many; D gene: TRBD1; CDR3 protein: CASSPGGTGSYEQYF; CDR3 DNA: TGTGCCAGCAGCCCAGGGGGAACAGGCTCCTACGAGCAGTACTTC
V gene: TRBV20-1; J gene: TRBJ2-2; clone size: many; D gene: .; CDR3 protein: CSASHPSQSNTGELFF; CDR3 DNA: TGCAGTGCTAGCCACCCCTCGCAGTCCAACACCGGGGAGCTGTTTTTT
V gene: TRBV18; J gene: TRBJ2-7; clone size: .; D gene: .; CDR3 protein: CASSPRTVSSYEQYF; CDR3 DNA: TGTGCCAGCTCACCCCGGACGGTGAGCTCCTACGAGCAGTACTTC
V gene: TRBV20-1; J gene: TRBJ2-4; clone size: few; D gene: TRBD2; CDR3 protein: CSARRLAGDYIQYF; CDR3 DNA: TGCAGTGCTAGAAGACTAGCGGGAGACTATATTCAGTACTTC
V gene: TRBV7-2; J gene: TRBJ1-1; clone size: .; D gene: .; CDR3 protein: CASSLETRLNTEAFF; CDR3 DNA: TGTGCCAGCAGCTTAGAGACGAGACTGAACACTGAAGCTTTCTTT